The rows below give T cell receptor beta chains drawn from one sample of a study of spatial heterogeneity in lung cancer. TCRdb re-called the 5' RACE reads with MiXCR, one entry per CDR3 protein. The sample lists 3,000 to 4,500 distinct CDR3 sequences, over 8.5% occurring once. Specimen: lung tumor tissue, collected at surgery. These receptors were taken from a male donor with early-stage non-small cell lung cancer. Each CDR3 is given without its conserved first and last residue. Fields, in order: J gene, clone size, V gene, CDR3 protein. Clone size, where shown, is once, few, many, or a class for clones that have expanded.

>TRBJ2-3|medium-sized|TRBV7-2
ASSPLATSTDTQY
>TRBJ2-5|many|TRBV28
ASSLSGRQETQY
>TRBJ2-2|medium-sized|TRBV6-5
ASSYSGAGLGELF
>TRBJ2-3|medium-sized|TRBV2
ASSGQAGNTDTQY
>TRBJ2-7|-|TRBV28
ASSFLDRAKY
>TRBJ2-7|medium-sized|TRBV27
ASRTRSSGFNTYEQY
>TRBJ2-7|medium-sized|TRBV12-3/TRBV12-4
ASSLTGNPYEQY
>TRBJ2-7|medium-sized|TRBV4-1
ASSLTATSLDYEQY
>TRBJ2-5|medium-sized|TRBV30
AWSVRGGETQY
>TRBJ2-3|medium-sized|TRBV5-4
ASSLKLADTDTQY
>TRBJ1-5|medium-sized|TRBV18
ASSPPDSLDQPQH
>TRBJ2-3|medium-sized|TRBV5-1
ASSLEGPTDTQY
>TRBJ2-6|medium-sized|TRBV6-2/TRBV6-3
ASSFQGSGANVLT
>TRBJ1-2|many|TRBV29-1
SVEGTSEGYT
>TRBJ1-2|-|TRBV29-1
SVDGSPGREYGYT
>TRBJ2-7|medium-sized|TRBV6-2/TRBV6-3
ASESGTTSGSYEQY
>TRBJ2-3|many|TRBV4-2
ASSQGAARSGGTDTQY
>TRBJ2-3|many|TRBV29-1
SVEENEGTQY
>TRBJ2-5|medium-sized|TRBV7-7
ASSLGGARETQY
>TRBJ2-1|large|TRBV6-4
ASKQQARYNEQF
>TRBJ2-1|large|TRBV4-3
ASSQGGDYNEQF
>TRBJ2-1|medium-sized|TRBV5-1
ASRHSAYNEQF
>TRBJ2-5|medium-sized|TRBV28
ASSLGAGWAQTQY
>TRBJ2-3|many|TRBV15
ATSVSTDTQY
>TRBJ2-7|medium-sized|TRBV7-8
ASSLLGGSYEQY
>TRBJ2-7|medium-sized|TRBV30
AWSVLGYEQY
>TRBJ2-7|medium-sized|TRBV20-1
SAYSGGLSYEQY
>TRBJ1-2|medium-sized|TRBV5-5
ASSQELGQLFYGYT
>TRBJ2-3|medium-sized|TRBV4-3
ASSRHTSGGDPSTDTQY
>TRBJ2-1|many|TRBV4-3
ASSAHPMRDEQF
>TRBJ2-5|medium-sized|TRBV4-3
ASSQDLAEVTKTQY
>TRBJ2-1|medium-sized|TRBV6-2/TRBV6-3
ASTLPPNNEQF
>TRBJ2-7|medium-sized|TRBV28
ASSFPGTVPYEQY